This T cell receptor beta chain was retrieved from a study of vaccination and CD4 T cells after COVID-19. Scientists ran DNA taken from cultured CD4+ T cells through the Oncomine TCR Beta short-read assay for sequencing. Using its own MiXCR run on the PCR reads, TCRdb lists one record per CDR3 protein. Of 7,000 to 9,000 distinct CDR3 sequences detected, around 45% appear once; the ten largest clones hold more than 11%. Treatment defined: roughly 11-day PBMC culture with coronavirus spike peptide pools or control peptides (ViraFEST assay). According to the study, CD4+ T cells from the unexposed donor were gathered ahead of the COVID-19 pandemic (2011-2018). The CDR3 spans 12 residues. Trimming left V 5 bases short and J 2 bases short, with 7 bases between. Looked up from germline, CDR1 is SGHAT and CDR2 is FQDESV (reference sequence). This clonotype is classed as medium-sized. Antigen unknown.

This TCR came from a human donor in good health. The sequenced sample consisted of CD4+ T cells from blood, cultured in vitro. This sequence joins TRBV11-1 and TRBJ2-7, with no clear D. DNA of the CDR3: TGTGCCAGCAGCCCATCCCCCTACGAGCAGTACTTC. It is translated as CASSPSPYEQYF.